These 16 T cell receptor beta chains share one sample of origin, sequenced in a study of cytomegalovirus exposure and HLA in healthy donors. Sequencing used immunoSEQ multiplex PCR; TCRdb keeps in-frame clones, though not all of them. The repertoire holds roughly 350,000 clones, with 80% to 90% as singletons. The sample was PBMCs. These receptor sequences come from a woman between 18 and 29 years old in good health and CMV-seronegative.

V usage is TRBV13 and J usage is TRBJ2-3; possible D gene TRBD1, 6 bases. The V gene lost 5 bases and the J gene lost 0 bases, with 15 bases spanning the gap. Looked up from germline, CDR1 is PRHDT and CDR2 is FYEKMQ (reference sequence). The CDR3 length is 16 residues. CDR3 sequence: CASSRRDTESTDTQYF. The CDR3 region has the DNA TGTGCCAGCAGCCGACGGGACACCGAAAGCACAGATACGCAGTATTTT.

The rearrangement uses TRBV2 and TRBJ1-5, with 7 nucleotides matching TRBD1. The length of the CDR3 is 13 residues. The V gene end was trimmed by 7 bases and the J gene end by 5 bases; junction bases not matched to a gene: 5. Germline V gene data show CDR1 as SNHLY and CDR2 as FYNNEI. In DNA form, the CDR3 reads TGTGCCAGCACTAGACAGGGAGATCAGCCCCAGCATTTT. Translation: CASTRQGDQPQHF.

The chain couples TRBV7-2 to TRBJ2-7; the D gene is possibly TRBD2 (6 bases). Between the trimmed V and J ends, which lost 5 bases and 0 bases, there was a span of 20 bases. Germline assignment: CDR1 SGHTA and CDR2 FQGNSA. The CDR3 runs 17 residues. The CDR3 DNA reads as TGTGCCAGCAGCCGGTGGATGCCGCGGGGTAGCTCCTACGAGCAGTACTTC. Amino acid sequence: CASSRWMPRGSSYEQYF.

This clone was seen only once. The chain employs TRBV6-6 and TRBJ2-2; D unclear. This CDR3 has 13 residues. Germline assignment: CDR1 MNHNY and CDR2 SVGAGI (reference sequence). Trimming stripped 7 bases from V and 0 bases from J, with 6 bases between. The CDR3 DNA sequence: TGTGCCAGCACCCACACGAACACCGGGGAGCTGTTTTTT. Amino acids: CASTHTNTGELFF.

Comments on this clone: The DNA is omitted, as the CDR3 cannot be located on it reliably, and the CDR3 follows TCRdb's listing. The chain has TRBV28 and TRBJ1-2. Germline-derived CDR1 and CDR2 are MDHEN and SYDVKM. The CDR3 adds up to 14 amino acids, both ends counted. The CDR3 loop is CASSLERDYYGYTF.

This chain connects TRBV30 to TRBJ2-1; 9 positions agree with TRBD2. The CDR3 runs 15 residues. Germline-derived CDR1 and CDR2 are GTSNPN and SVGIG (reference sequence). The V segment lost 3 bases and the J segment 0 bases; nucleotides outside the gene matches: 3. Here the CDR3 reads CAWRSGGSSYNEQFF. The CDR3 coding sequence is TGTGCCTGGAGGAGCGGGGGGAGCTCCTACAATGAGCAGTTCTTC.

The chain combines TRBV30 with TRBJ2-1, with D maybe TRBD2 (6 bases). Trimming stripped 0 bases from V and 4 bases from J, with 10 bases between. This CDR3 has 14 residues. Germline CDR1 reads GTSNPN; CDR2 reads SVGIG (reference sequence). The CDR3 reads CAWSVEAGYNEQFF. In nucleotides, the CDR3 is TGTGCCTGGAGTGTGGAGGCGGGGTACAATGAGCAGTTCTTC.

The chain couples TRBV28 to TRBJ2-7, with TRBD1 matching over 7 bases. Germline V gives CDR1 MDHEN, CDR2 SYDVKM. The CDR3 sequence is 16 residues long. V gave up 7 bases and J gave up 2 bases; unmatched junction bases: 14. This CDR3 reads CASTSLIGDRPYEQYF. The CDR3 DNA reads TGTGCCAGCACCTCGTTAATAGGGGACAGACCCTACGAGCAGTACTTC.

This clone was counted only a few times. The rearrangement links TRBV9 to TRBJ2-2; TRBD1 agrees at 7 bases. CDR1 is SGDLS and CDR2 is YYNGEE in the germline V gene. The CDR3 extends over 15 amino acids. The junction had 6 bases not matched to a gene; V was cut back by 6 bases and J by 1 base. The CDR3 DNA reads TGTGCCAGCATGCCCCCAGGGGGGAACACCGGGGAGCTGTTTTTT. Protein sequence: CASMPPGGNTGELFF.

The rearrangement links TRBV19 to TRBJ2-1, with 10 bases aligning to TRBD2. The germline V gene encodes CDR1 LNHDA and CDR2 SQIVND (reference sequence). The CDR3 is 14 residues long. V dropped 6 bases and J dropped 4; count of bases not matched to a gene: 3. The CDR3 reads CASSRTSGYNEQFF. CDR3 DNA: TGTGCCAGTAGCCGGACTAGCGGTTACAATGAGCAGTTCTTC.

J is TRBJ2-7 and V is TRBV18; TRBD1 agrees at 12 bases. Germline values: CDR1 KGHSH, CDR2 LQKENI. The V and J ends lost 3 bases and 4 bases, in that order; junction bases with no gene match: 10. This CDR3 spans 17 amino acids. This CDR3 reads CASSPMSPGQGAYEQYF. The CDR3, as DNA: TGTGCCAGCTCACCGATGAGTCCGGGACAGGGGGCTTACGAGCAGTACTTC.

The genes are TRBV7-3 and TRBJ2-7, with 11 bases aligning to TRBD2. Germline values: CDR1 SGHTA, CDR2 FQGTGA. J lost 7 bases, V lost 5 bases, and 16 bases had no gene match. This CDR3 contains 17 residues. In DNA form, the CDR3 reads TGTGCCAGCAGCCCACCTAGCGGGAGGACTCGGAGGCGGGAGCAGTACTTC. This translates into CASSPPSGRTRRREQYF.

The chain links TRBV4-1 to TRBJ2-6; 7 nucleotides match TRBD1. Germline trimming cut 0 bases from V and 2 bases from J; bases unmatched to any gene: 4. Germline loops: CDR1 MGHRA, CDR2 YSYEKL. CDR3 size: 17 residues. CDR3: CASSQDWQGAGANVLTF. The CDR3 DNA reads TGCGCCAGCAGCCAAGATTGGCAGGGGGCTGGGGCCAACGTCCTGACTTTC.

The chain joins TRBV18 to TRBJ1-2; D is uncertain. This CDR3 has 13 amino acids. V dropped 3 bases and J dropped 2 bases, with 7 bases sitting between them. Germline values: CDR1 KGHSH, CDR2 LQKENI. CDR3: CASSPGDNYGYTF. The CDR3 region has the DNA TGTGCCAGCTCACCGGGAGACAACTATGGCTACACCTTC. Full variable domain (outside the CDR3, taken from reference TRBV18 and TRBJ1-2): NAGVMQNPRHLVRRRGQEARLRCSPMKGHSHVYWYRQLPEEGLKFMVYLQKENIIDESGMPKERFSAEFPKEGPSILRIQQVVRGDSAAYFCASSPGDNYGYTFGSGTRLTVV.

The rearrangement joins TRBV5-1 to TRBJ2-7, with D possibly TRBD2 on 5 matching bases. The CDR3 runs to 13 residues. With 6 bases removed from V and 6 bases from J, the gap between germline ends came to 16 bases. Germline CDR1 and CDR2: SGHRS and YFSETQ. In DNA form, the CDR3 reads TGCGCCAGCAAAGGCGAGGGTACGGCCGAGCAGTACTTC. It specifies CASKGEGTAEQYF.

This clone was seen just once. This chain uses TRBV5-6 with TRBJ2-7; D is perhaps TRBD1 (8 bases). From germline, CDR1 is SGHDT and CDR2 YYEEEE. V lost 4 bases to trimming and J lost 4 bases, with 18 bases between them. This CDR3 comprises 15 residues. This CDR3 reads CASSGQGGGFYEQYF. For the CDR3, the DNA is TGTGCCAGCAGCGGACAGGGCGGGGGATTTTACGAGCAGTACTTC. The whole variable domain, filled in from reference TRBV5-6 and TRBJ2-7, reads DAGVTQSPTHLIKTRGQQVTLRCSPKSGHDTVSWYQQALGQGPQFIFQYYEEEERQRGNFPDRFSGHQFPNYSSELNVNALLLGDSALYLCASSGQGGGFYEQYFGPGTRLTVT.